The count of the clone carrying this T cell receptor beta chain is one. The antigen is undetermined. Primers for the PCR totalled 60 Vbeta and 13 Jbeta. Using immunoSEQ multiplex PCR, the repertoire was profiled, and TCRdb retains in-frame clones only, with some absent. Here the sample spans more than 150,000 clones, 76% being singletons. CDR3 length: 14 residues. Germline CDR1 and CDR2: MNHEY and SVGAGI. Germline trimming cut 9 bases from V and 4 bases from J; bases unmatched to any gene: 10. The data were taken from a study of cytomegalovirus exposure and HLA in healthy donors. Points from the study as a whole: Investigators reported fewer than 200 TCR beta chains as tied to cytomegalovirus.

This chain links TRBV6-5 with TRBJ2-7, with TRBD1 matching 9 bases. This clonotype originated in a man between 18 and 29 years old in good health and CMV-seronegative. The sample comprised PBMCs. The CDR3 nucleotides are TGTGCCAGTAAAAAGCCGGGACAGGGTTACGAGCAGTACTTC. It yields the protein CASKKPGQGYEQYF.